This TCR beta chain was profiled in a study of CD8+CD57+ T cells in acquired aplastic anemia. This clonotype was seen repeatedly, ten times or more. It was genomic DNA that served as the template for profiling TCR beta VDJ and CDR3. TCRdb fed the reads into MiXCR, producing one record per CDR3 protein. The sample includes 150,000 to 200,000 distinct CDR3 sequences, under 50% of them seen just once. Before being chosen for sequencing, patients had shown CD8+CD57+ cell expansion by flow cytometry. Trimming cost V 3 bases and J 0 bases, with 11 bases left between them. The CDR3 is 15 residues long. The germline gives CDR1 SGHTA, CDR2 FQGNSA.

The V gene is TRBV7-2, the J gene TRBJ1-2; D ambiguous. The sequence derives from a human donor with aplastic anemia. Material: sorted CD4+, CD8+, or CD8+CD57+ T cells (not recorded which) from PBMCs. CDR3 bases: TGTGCCAGCAGCTTGGGAGGGTTAGCTAACTATGGCTACACCTTC. Its protein product is CASSLGGLANYGYTF.